This T cell receptor (beta chain) was documented in a study of T cells in localized non-small cell lung cancer. Overall study findings and caveats: Appearance in adjacent lung was seen for a median 57 of the top 100 tumor clones. Uninvolved adjacent lung showed the highest T cell clonality, exceeding tumor.

Measured with immunoSEQ multiplex PCR; TCRdb has only the in-frame clones, and not every one. The sample includes tens of thousands of clones, about nine tenths of them seen just once. The ends were cut back, 5 bases at V and 6 bases at J, with 11 bases in the middle. The CDR3 is made up of 13 amino acids. The germline V gene encodes CDR1 SGHRS and CDR2 YFSETQ. Concerning this clone: Its antigen is unidentified.

This specimen was peripheral blood, taken before any cancer treatment. This rearrangement joins TRBV5-1 to TRBJ2-2; tentatively, D is TRBD1 (7 bases). The TCR sequence derives from a man aged 40 to 75 with stage I squamous cell lung carcinoma. CDR3 in amino acids: CASREGAPGELFF. DNA for the CDR3: TGCGCCAGCAGGGAGGGGGCGCCCGGGGAGCTGTTTTTT.